In its sample, the clone carrying this TCR beta chain was seen a few times. Its antigen is unidentified. TCR beta CDR3 regions were amplified from RNA. Using the HTBI primer set, a first-round RT-PCR was run on the TCR CDR3. A single record per CDR3 protein comes from TCRdb applying MiXCR to the multiplex PCR reads. The table lists about 350,000 distinct CDR3 sequences, approximately 15% of them singletons. These data come from a study of T cells in Graves' hyperthyroidism and ophthalmopathy. Exclusion followed for patients with uncontrolled infection, other autoimmune disease, pregnancy or lactation. Study outcomes and limitations: Separation of ophthalmopathy from stable hyperthyroidism was achieved by a 13 V-J model. Ophthalmopathy got predicted by the model a median about six months before its onset. Blood held most thyroid clonotypes expanded above 0.001 frequency.

The CDR3 has 13 amino acids. The ends were cut back, 0 bases at V and 9 bases at J, with 9 bases in the middle. The germline V gene has CDR1 SGHAT and CDR2 FQNNGV. Sequencing was carried out using blood. The origin of this receptor is a woman aged 25 to 39 with Graves' hyperthyroidism. This chain joins TRBV11-2 and TRBJ2-1, with no clear D. CDR3 residues: CASSLETRSEQFF. CDR3 in DNA: TGTGCCAGCAGCTTAGAGACCCGGAGTGAGCAGTTCTTC.